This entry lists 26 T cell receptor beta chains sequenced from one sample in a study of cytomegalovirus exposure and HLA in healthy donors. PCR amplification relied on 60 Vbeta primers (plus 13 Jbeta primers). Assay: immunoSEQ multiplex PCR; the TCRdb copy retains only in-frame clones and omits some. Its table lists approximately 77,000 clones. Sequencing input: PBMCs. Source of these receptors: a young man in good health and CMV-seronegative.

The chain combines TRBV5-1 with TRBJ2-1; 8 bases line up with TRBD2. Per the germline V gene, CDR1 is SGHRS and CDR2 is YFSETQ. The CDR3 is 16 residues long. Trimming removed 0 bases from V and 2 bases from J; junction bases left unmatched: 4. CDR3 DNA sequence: TGCGCCAGCAGCTTGGCTAGCGGGTCCACCTACAATGAGCAGTTCTTC. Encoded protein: CASSLASGSTYNEQFF.

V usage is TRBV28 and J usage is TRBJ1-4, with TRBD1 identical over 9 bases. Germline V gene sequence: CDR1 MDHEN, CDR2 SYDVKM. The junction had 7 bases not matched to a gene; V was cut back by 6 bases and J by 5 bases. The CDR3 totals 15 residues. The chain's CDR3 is CASSPAGTGNEKLFF. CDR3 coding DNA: TGTGCCAGCAGCCCGGCAGGGACAGGGAATGAAAAACTGTTTTTT. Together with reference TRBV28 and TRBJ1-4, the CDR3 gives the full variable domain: DVKVTQSSRYLVKRTGEKVFLECVQDMDHENMFWYRQDPGLGLRLIYFSYDVKMKEKGDIPEGYSVSREKKERFSLILESASTNQTSMYLCASSPAGTGNEKLFFGSGTQLSVL.

CDR3 nucleotide sequence: TGTGCCAGCAGGGGGACAGGGATCTACGAGCAGTACTTC. Its translation: CASRGTGIYEQYF. The gene calls are TRBV5-6 and TRBJ2-7; 9 bases match TRBD1. Trimming at V came to 5 bases and at J to 3 bases, leaving 3 bases not matched to a gene. The CDR3 has 13 residues. Germline V gene data show CDR1 as SGHDT and CDR2 as YYEEEE. The complete variable domain, with remaining parts taken from reference TRBV5-6 and TRBJ2-7, reads DAGVTQSPTHLIKTRGQQVTLRCSPKSGHDTVSWYQQALGQGPQFIFQYYEEEERQRGNFPDRFSGHQFPNYSSELNVNALLLGDSALYLCASRGTGIYEQYFGPGTRLTVT.

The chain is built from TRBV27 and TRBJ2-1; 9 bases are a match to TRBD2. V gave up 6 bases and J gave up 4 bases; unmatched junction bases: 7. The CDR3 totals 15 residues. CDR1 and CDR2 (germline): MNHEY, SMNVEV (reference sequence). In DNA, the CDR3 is TGTGCCAGCAGCCCCGGGACTAGCAGATACAATGAGCAGTTCTTC. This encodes CASSPGTSRYNEQFF.

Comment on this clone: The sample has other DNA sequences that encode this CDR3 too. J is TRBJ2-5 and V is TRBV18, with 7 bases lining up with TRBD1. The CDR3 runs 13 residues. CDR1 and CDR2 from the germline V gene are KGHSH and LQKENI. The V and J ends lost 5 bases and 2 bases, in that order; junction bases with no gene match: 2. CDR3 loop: CASSRDRQETQYF. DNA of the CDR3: TGTGCCAGCTCAAGGGACAGACAAGAGACCCAGTACTTC.

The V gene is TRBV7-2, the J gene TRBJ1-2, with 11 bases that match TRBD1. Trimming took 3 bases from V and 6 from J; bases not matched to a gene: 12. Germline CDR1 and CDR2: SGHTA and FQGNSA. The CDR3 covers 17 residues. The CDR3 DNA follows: TGTGCCAGCAGCTTTTCCCTCGGGACAGGGGGAAGAGATGGCTACACCTTC. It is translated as CASSFSLGTGGRDGYTF.

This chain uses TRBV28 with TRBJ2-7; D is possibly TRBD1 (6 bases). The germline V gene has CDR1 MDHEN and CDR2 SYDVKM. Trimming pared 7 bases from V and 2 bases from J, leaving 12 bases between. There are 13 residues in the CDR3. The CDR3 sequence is CASNGQRAYEQYF. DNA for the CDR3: TGTGCCAGCAACGGACAGCGTGCCTACGAGCAGTACTTC.

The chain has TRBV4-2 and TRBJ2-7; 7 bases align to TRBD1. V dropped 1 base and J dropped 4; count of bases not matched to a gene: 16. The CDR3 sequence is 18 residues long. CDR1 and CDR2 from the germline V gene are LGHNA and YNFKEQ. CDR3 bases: TGTGCCAGCAGCCAAGTAGGGGGCCAGGGGTTGTCAACTTACGAGCAGTACTTC. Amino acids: CASSQVGGQGLSTYEQYF.

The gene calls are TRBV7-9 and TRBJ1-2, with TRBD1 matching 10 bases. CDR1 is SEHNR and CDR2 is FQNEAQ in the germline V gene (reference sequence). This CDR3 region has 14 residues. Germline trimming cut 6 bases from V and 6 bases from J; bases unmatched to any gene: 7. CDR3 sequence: CASRGGQGENGYTF. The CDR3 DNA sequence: TGTGCCAGCAGGGGAGGACAGGGGGAAAATGGCTACACCTTC.

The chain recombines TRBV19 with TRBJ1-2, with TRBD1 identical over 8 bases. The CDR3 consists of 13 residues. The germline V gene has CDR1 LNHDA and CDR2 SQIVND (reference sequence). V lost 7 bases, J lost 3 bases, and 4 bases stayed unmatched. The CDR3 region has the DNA TGTGCCAGTACCTTGACAGGGGACTATGGCTACACCTTC. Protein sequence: CASTLTGDYGYTF. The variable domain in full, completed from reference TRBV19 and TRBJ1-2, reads DGGITQSPKYLFRKEGQNVTLSCEQNLNHDAMYWYRQDPGQGLRLIYYSQIVNDFQKGDIAEGYSVSREKKESFPLTVTSAQKNPTAFYLCASTLTGDYGYTFGSGTRLTVV.

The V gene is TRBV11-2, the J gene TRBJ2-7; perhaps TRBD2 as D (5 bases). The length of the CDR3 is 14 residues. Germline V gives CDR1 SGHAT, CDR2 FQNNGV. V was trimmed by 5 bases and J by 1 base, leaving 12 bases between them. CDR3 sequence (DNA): TGTGCCAGCAGCCCTATCCCGGGATCCTACGAGCAGTACTTC. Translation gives CASSPIPGSYEQYF.

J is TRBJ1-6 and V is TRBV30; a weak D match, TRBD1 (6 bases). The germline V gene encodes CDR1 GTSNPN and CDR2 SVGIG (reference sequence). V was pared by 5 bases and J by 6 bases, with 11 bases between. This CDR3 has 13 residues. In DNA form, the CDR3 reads TGTGCCTGGGCCTACAGGGTTAATTCACCCCTCCACTTT. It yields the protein CAWAYRVNSPLHF. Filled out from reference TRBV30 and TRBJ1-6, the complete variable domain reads SQTIHQWPATLVQPVGSPLSLECTVEGTSNPNLYWYRQAAGRGLQLLFYSVGIGQISSEVPQNLSASRPQDRQFILSSKKLLLSDSGFYLCAWAYRVNSPLHFGNGTRLTVT.

The CDR3 spells CASSILAGDFQPQHF. Written as DNA, the CDR3 is TGTGCCAGTAGTATCTTGGCAGGGGATTTTCAGCCCCAGCATTTT. This rearrangement joins TRBV19 to TRBJ1-5; D possibly corresponds to TRBD1 (6 bases). The V gene lost 3 bases and the J gene lost 6 bases, with 15 bases spanning the gap. CDR3 length: 15 residues. The germline V gene encodes CDR1 LNHDA and CDR2 SQIVND (reference sequence).

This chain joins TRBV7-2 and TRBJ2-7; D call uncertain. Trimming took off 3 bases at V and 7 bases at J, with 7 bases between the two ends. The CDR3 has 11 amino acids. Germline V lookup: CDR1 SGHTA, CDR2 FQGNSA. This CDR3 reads CASSFFQEQYF. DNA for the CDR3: TGTGCCAGCAGCTTTTTTCAGGAGCAGTACTTC. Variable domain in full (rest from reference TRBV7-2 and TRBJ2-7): GAGVSQSPSNKVTEKGKDVELRCDPISGHTALYWYRQSLGQGLEFLIYFQGNSAPDKSGLPSDRFSAERTGGSVSTLTIQRTQQEDSAVYLCASSFFQEQYFGPGTRLTVT.

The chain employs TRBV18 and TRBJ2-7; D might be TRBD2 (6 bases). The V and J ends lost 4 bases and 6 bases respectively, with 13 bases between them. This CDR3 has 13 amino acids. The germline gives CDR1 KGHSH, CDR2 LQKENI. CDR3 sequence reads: CASSLREVSEQYF. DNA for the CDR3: TGTGCCAGCTCACTTAGGGAGGTTAGCGAGCAGTACTTC.

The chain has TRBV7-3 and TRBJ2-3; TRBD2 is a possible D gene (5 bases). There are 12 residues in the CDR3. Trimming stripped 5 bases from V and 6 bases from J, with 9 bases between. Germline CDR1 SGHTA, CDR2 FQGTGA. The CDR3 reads CASSHGGDTQYF. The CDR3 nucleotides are TGTGCCAGCAGCCATGGCGGGGATACGCAGTATTTT.

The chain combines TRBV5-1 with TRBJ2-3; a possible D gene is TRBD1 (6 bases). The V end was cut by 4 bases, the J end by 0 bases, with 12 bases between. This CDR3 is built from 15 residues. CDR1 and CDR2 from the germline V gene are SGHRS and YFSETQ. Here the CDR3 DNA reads TGCGCCAGCAGCGCCTGGGACATGAGCACAGATACGCAGTATTTT. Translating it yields CASSAWDMSTDTQYF.

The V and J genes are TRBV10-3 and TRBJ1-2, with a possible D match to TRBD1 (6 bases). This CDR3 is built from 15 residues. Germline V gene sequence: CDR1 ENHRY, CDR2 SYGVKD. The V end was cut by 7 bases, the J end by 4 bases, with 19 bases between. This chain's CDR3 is CAIKVNPGTSYGYTF. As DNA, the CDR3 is TGTGCCATCAAAGTTAACCCCGGGACATCCTATGGCTACACCTTC.

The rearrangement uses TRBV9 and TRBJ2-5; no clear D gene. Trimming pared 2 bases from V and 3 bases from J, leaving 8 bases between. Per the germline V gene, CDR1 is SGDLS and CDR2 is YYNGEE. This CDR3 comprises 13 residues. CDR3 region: CASSVRAEETQYF. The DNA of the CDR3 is TGTGCCAGCAGCGTTAGAGCTGAAGAGACCCAGTACTTC.

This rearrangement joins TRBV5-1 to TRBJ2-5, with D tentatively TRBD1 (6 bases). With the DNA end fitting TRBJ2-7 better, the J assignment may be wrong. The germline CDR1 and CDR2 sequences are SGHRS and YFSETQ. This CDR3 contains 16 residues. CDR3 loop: CASSRMGDRTKYEQYF. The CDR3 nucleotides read TGCGCCAGCAGCCGGATGGGTGACAGGACAAAGTACGAGCAGTACTTC.

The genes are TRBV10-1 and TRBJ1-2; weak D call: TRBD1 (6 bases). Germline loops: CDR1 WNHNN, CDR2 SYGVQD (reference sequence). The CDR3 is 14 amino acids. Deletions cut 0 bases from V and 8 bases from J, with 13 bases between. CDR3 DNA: TGCGCCAGCAGTGAGTCTCGCCAGGGGAGCGGCTACACCTTC. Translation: CASSESRQGSGYTF.

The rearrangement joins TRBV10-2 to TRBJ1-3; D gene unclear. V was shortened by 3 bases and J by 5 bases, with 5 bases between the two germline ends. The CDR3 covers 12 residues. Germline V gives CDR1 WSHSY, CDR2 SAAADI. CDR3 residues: CASSEYRNTIYF. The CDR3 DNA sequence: TGCGCCAGCAGTGAATATAGAAACACCATATATTTT.

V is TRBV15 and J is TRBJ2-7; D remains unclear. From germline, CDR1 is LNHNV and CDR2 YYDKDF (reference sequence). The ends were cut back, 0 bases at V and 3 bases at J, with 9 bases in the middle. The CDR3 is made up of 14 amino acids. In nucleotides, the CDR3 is TGTGCCACCAGCAGAGATTCTGGCCGCTACGAGCAGTACTTC. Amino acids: CATSRDSGRYEQYF.

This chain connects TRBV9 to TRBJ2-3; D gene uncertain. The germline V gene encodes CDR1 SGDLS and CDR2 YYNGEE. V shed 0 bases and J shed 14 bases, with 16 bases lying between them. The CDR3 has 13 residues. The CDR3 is CASSVDGGWPPYF. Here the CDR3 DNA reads TGTGCCAGCAGCGTAGATGGCGGTTGGCCACCGTATTTT.

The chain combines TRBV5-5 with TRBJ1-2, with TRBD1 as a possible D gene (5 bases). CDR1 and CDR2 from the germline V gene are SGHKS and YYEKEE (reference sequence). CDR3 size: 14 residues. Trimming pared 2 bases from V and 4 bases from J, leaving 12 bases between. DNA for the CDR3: TGTGCCAGCAGCTTCTTCCAGGGCGGCTATGGCTACACCTTC. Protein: CASSFFQGGYGYTF.

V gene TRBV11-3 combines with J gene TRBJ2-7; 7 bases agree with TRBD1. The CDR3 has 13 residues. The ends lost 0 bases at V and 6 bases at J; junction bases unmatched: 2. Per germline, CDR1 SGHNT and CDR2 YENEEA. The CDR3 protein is CASSLDTGAEQYF. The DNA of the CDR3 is TGTGCCAGCAGCTTAGACACAGGGGCCGAGCAGTACTTC. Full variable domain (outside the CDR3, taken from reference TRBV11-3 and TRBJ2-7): EAGVVQSPRYKIIEKKQPVAFWCNPISGHNTLYWYLQNLGQGPELLIRYENEEAVDDSQLPKDRFSAERLKGVDSTLKIQPAELGDSAVYLCASSLDTGAEQYFGPGTRLTVT.